This is a list of T cell receptor beta chains from one sample in a study of blood T cell repertoires in COVID-19. TCRdb's table, derived via immunoSEQ multiplex PCR, lists solely in-frame clones and lacks some. The table shows about 170,000 clones, with less than 90% occurring only once. Sequencing used peripheral blood. These receptors were obtained from a man in his 60s with acute or convalescent COVID-19. The CDR3 runs from the conserved cysteine through the conserved F or W. A D gene is named only where the DNA matches it firmly. Clone size is not always given. Where it is, it says once, few, many or a class for expanded clones.

size,V,D,J,CDR3,DNA
NA,TRBV7-8,TRBD1,TRBJ1-1,CASSTWDRANTEAFF,TGTGCCAGCAGCACTTGGGACAGGGCGAACACTGAAGCTTTCTTT
NA,TRBV5-1,NA,TRBJ2-1,CASSLGGTGRYNEQFF,TGCGCCAGCAGCTTGGGGGGGACTGGCCGCTACAATGAGCAGTTCTTC
NA,TRBV27,TRBD1,TRBJ2-7,CASSSWTGDYEQYF,TGTGCCAGCAGTTCCTGGACAGGGGACTACGAGCAGTACTTC
NA,TRBV30,NA,TRBJ1-6,CAWSGTDNSPLHF,TGTGCCTGGAGTGGAACAGATAATTCACCCCTCCACTTT
NA,TRBV18,NA,TRBJ2-1,CASSPSGEDEQFF,TGTGCCAGCTCACCATCCGGGGAGGATGAGCAGTTCTTC
NA,TRBV3-1/TRBV3-2,TRBD2,TRBJ2-3,CASSLGEGDTQYF,TGTGCCAGCAGCCTCGGGGAGGGAGATACGCAGTATTTT
NA,TRBV19,TRBD1,TRBJ2-7,CASSPGTGGYEQYF,TGTGCCAGTAGCCCCGGGACAGGGGGCTACGAGCAGTACTTC
few,TRBV7-6,NA,TRBJ1-5,CASSPGGGGNQPQHF,TGTGCCAGCAGCCCCGGGGGGGGTGGCAATCAGCCCCAGCATTTT
NA,TRBV27,TRBD1,TRBJ1-6,CASSRGTGGTSPLHF,TGTGCCAGCAGCCGAGGGACAGGGGGAACTTCACCCCTCCACTTT
NA,TRBV9,NA,TRBJ2-3,CASSVAQTGTTSTDTQYF,TGTGCCAGCAGCGTAGCTCAGACAGGAACTACTAGCACAGATACGCAGTATTTT
NA,TRBV19,NA,TRBJ1-2,CASLKGSDYGYTF,TGTGCCAGTTTAAAGGGGTCTGACTATGGCTACACCTTC
NA,TRBV5-8,TRBD1,TRBJ1-2,CASSVDRGPYYGYTF,TGTGCCAGCAGCGTAGACAGGGGGCCATACTATGGCTACACCTTC
NA,TRBV19,TRBD1,TRBJ1-5,CASSRGGQGNQPQHF,TGTGCCAGTAGTAGAGGTGGACAGGGCAATCAGCCCCAGCATTTT
NA,TRBV7-3,NA,TRBJ2-5,CASSSLDLGTQYF,TGTGCCAGCAGCTCACTAGATCTTGGGACCCAGTACTTC
few,TRBV7-9,NA,TRBJ1-1,CASSSGKRAFF,TGTGCCAGCAGCTCAGGGAAGAGAGCTTTCTTT
NA,TRBV7-7,TRBD2,TRBJ2-3,CASSPGGRGTDTQYF,TGTGCCAGCAGCCCGGGGGGTAGGGGAACAGATACGCAGTATTTT
NA,TRBV4-1,NA,TRBJ1-2,CASSQEGGALHGYTF,TGCGCCAGCAGCCAAGAAGGAGGGGCCCTCCATGGCTACACCTTC
NA,TRBV29-1,TRBD1,TRBJ1-1,CSGNRQGFTEAFF,TGCAGCGGGAACCGACAGGGCTTCACTGAAGCTTTCTTT
once,TRBV24-1,NA,TRBJ2-3,CATKGGQHTDTQYF,TGTGCCACTAAAGGAGGGCAGCACACAGATACGCAGTATTTT
NA,TRBV4-2,TRBD2,TRBJ2-3,CASSQKNPGLAADTQYF,TGTGCCAGCAGCCAAAAAAACCCGGGACTAGCGGCAGATACGCAGTATTTT
NA,TRBV3-1/TRBV3-2,NA,TRBJ2-3,CASSPHGTDTQYF,TGTGCCAGCAGCCCACATGGCACAGATACGCAGTATTTT
NA,TRBV6-5,NA,TRBJ1-2,CASSQTVNYGYTF,TGTGCCAGCAGTCAAACAGTAAACTATGGCTACACCTTC
NA,TRBV5-1,NA,TRBJ1-2,CASSLAGGNGYTF,TGCGCCAGCAGCTTGGCCGGGGGGAATGGCTACACCTTC
NA,TRBV27,NA,TRBJ2-7,CASSSNAGGTFYEQYF,TGTGCCAGCAGCTCAAACGCTGGAGGGACGTTTTACGAGCAGTACTTC
NA,TRBV9,NA,TRBJ2-7,CASSEGGTSYEQYF,TGTGCCAGCAGCGAGGGGGGGACGAGCTACGAGCAGTACTTC
few,TRBV29-1,NA,TRBJ1-1,CSAGRVGAEAFF,TGCAGCGCTGGGCGGGTCGGGGCTGAAGCTTTCTTT
once,TRBV27,TRBD2,TRBJ2-3,CASSLKLSGGADTQYF,TGTGCCAGCAGTTTAAAGCTCAGCGGGGGTGCAGATACGCAGTATTTT
NA,TRBV27,TRBD2,TRBJ2-2,CASSQLLLAGGGGELFF,TGTGCCAGCAGTCAACTGCTGCTAGCGGGAGGAGGTGGGGAGCTGTTTTTT
NA,TRBV6-5,NA,TRBJ1-2,CASSYENGYTF,TGTGCCAGCAGTTACGAGAATGGCTACACCTTC
NA,TRBV14,TRBD1,TRBJ1-6,CASSRKTGTSSYNSPLHF,TGTGCCAGCAGCCGGAAGACAGGGACGAGCTCCTATAATTCACCCCTCCACTTT
few,TRBV2,NA,TRBJ2-6,CASKMPGSGANVLTF,TGTGCCAGCAAGATGCCAGGGTCTGGGGCCAACGTCCTGACTTTC
few,TRBV15,TRBD1,TRBJ1-3,CATSETGGIGNTIYF,TGTGCCACCAGTGAGACAGGGGGTATTGGAAACACCATATATTTT
NA,TRBV18,TRBD2,TRBJ2-3,CASSPASGAADTQYF,TGTGCCAGCTCACCGGCTAGCGGGGCTGCAGATACGCAGTATTTT
NA,TRBV5-4,TRBD1,TRBJ1-3,CASSWNRGYLGNTIYF,TGTGCCAGCAGCTGGAACAGGGGTTACCTTGGAAACACCATATATTTT
NA,TRBV7-2,TRBD2,TRBJ2-3,CASSLGGLAGTDTQYF,TGTGCCAGCAGCTTAGGGGGACTAGCGGGGACGGATACGCAGTATTTT
NA,TRBV6-5,TRBD2,TRBJ2-7,CASSYFGGGVVEQYF,TGTGCCAGCAGTTACTTCGGGGGAGGGGTGGTCGAGCAGTACTTC
NA,TRBV5-1,NA,TRBJ1-1,CASSLAGEAFF,TGCGCCAGCAGCTTGGCGGGTGAAGCTTTCTTT
NA,TRBV11-3,NA,TRBJ2-1,CASSLDPGAYEQFF,TGTGCCAGCAGCTTAGATCCAGGGGCTTATGAGCAGTTCTTC
many,TRBV19,NA,TRBJ2-7,CASSIGAGRRIEQYF,TGTGCCAGTAGTATAGGGGCGGGAAGGAGGATCGAGCAGTACTTC
NA,TRBV25-1,NA,TRBJ2-7,CASSLGAGSEQYF,TGTGCCAGCAGTTTGGGGGCAGGCTCCGAGCAGTACTTC
NA,TRBV4-1,TRBD1,TRBJ1-2,CASSQERQGGHGYTF,TGCGCCAGCAGCCAAGAGCGACAGGGCGGACATGGCTACACCTTC
NA,TRBV5-1,NA,TRBJ1-5,CASRPDTGGNQPQHF,TGCGCCAGCAGGCCCGACACAGGCGGCAATCAGCCCCAGCATTTT
NA,TRBV2,NA,TRBJ1-5,CASSEEAGTNQPQHF,TGTGCCAGCAGTGAAGAAGCGGGGACCAATCAGCCCCAGCATTTT
NA,TRBV19,NA,TRBJ2-1,CASTGDYHREQFF,TGTGCCAGTACAGGGGACTACCATCGGGAGCAGTTCTTC
NA,TRBV19,TRBD2,TRBJ2-7,CASSPGTSAYEQYF,TGTGCCAGTAGTCCCGGGACTAGCGCCTACGAGCAGTACTTC
once,TRBV30,TRBD1,TRBJ2-3,CAWSRGQADTQYF,TGTGCCTGGAGCAGGGGGCAAGCAGATACGCAGTATTTT
NA,TRBV5-6,NA,TRBJ1-5,CASSRGNYQPQHF,TGTGCCAGCAGCCGGGGGAATTATCAGCCCCAGCATTTT